Following are 11 T cell receptor beta chains from one sample sequenced in a study of blood T cell repertoires in COVID-19. Profiling relied on immunoSEQ multiplex PCR, and the TCRdb table lists in-frame clones only, not all of them. The table records fewer than 150,000 clones, roughly nine tenths of them present only once. Source material: peripheral blood. Source of these receptors: a man between 65 and 79 years old who had recovered from COVID-19.

The chain has TRBV28 and TRBJ2-1; D gene uncertain. The CDR3 spans 15 residues. Germline V gene data show CDR1 as MDHEN and CDR2 as SYDVKM. V shed 2 bases and J shed 1 base, with 9 bases lying between them. CDR3 in amino acids: CASSLIGWSYNEQFF. The CDR3 bases are TGTGCCAGCAGTTTAATCGGGTGGTCCTACAATGAGCAGTTCTTC.

This clone was found a few times. This rearrangement joins TRBV11-2 to TRBJ2-2, with 11 nucleotides matching TRBD2. V lost 5 bases, J lost 4 bases, and 6 bases stayed unmatched. Germline V gene sequence: CDR1 SGHAT, CDR2 FQNNGV. This CDR3 has 16 residues. CDR3 residues: CASSPRLAGTTGELFF. CDR3 in DNA: TGTGCCAGCAGCCCTAGACTAGCGGGGACCACCGGGGAGCTGTTTTTT.

This sequence joins TRBV10-1 and TRBJ1-5; 10 bases match TRBD1. The germline gives CDR1 WNHNN, CDR2 SYGVQD (reference sequence). The CDR3 is 16 residues long. With 8 bases clipped from V and 0 bases from J, the junction kept 7 bases outside the gene matches. Written as DNA, the CDR3 is TGCGCCAGCTTGGACAGGGGGGAGGCTAGCAATCAGCCCCAGCATTTT. Residues: CASLDRGEASNQPQHF.

The chain joins TRBV5-4 to TRBJ1-1; D unclear. CDR3 size: 15 residues. Germline-derived CDR1 and CDR2 are SGHNT and YYREEE (reference sequence). Trimming stripped 0 bases from V and 4 bases from J, with 13 bases between. CDR3 nucleotides: TGTGCCAGCAGCTTGGGGACGGGAATTACCACTGAAGCTTTCTTT. Translation: CASSLGTGITTEAFF.

This clone was observed a single time. V gene TRBV7-3 combines with J gene TRBJ2-7; the match to TRBD2 covers 8 bases. CDR3 length: 15 amino acids. J gave up 2 bases and V 2 bases, and 5 bases lay outside the gene matches. Germline V gives CDR1 SGHTA, CDR2 FQGTGA. CDR3 amino acids: CASSLWGGLAYEQYF. The CDR3 coding sequence is TGTGCCAGCAGCTTATGGGGGGGACTAGCCTACGAGCAGTACTTC.

The V gene is TRBV12-3 or TRBV12-4, the J gene TRBJ1-6; D not resolved. V dropped 3 bases and J dropped 7 bases, with 7 bases sitting between them. The CDR3 is made up of 13 amino acids. CDR3 coding DNA: TGTGCCAGCAGTTTGGAGCGGAATTCACCCCTCCACTTT. It encodes CASSLERNSPLHF.

The rearrangement joins TRBV28 to TRBJ2-1, with TRBD2 as a possible D gene (5 bases). The V end lost 7 bases, the J end lost 4 bases, and 11 bases lay between the germline ends. The CDR3 runs to 13 residues. Germline CDR1 MDHEN, CDR2 SYDVKM. DNA for the CDR3: TGTGCCAGCACCCCCTCGGGGTACAATGAGCAGTTCTTC. This codes for CASTPSGYNEQFF.

Note on this clone: Sequence at one end of the junction differs from germline and may be a read error. The chain couples TRBV27 to TRBJ1-5; 9 nucleotides align to TRBD1. Per the germline V gene, CDR1 is MNHEY and CDR2 is SMNVEV (reference sequence). The CDR3 length is 11 residues. The CDR3 loop reads CASSLPGQGFF. CDR3 in DNA: TGTGCCAGCAGTTTACCGGGACAGGGCTTTTTT.

The V gene is TRBV9, the J gene TRBJ1-1, with TRBD1 matching 7 bases. The trim removed 4 bases at V and 4 bases at J, leaving 13 bases unmatched. CDR1 and CDR2 (germline): SGDLS, YYNGEE. The CDR3 sequence is 16 residues long. CDR3 region: CASSTLPGQPATEAFF. The DNA for the CDR3 is TGTGCCAGCAGCACCCTCCCGGGACAGCCGGCCACTGAAGCTTTCTTT.

The chain uses TRBV10-3 and TRBJ1-5; no clear D. Trimming stripped 10 bases from V and 0 bases from J, with 10 bases between. The germline V gene has CDR1 ENHRY and CDR2 SYGVKD. The CDR3 contains 13 residues. This CDR3 is CATGSYSNQPQHF. DNA of the CDR3: TGTGCCACCGGGAGTTATAGCAATCAGCCCCAGCATTTT.

The chain links TRBV4-1 to TRBJ2-3; 10 bases are a match to TRBD2. Germline CDR1 and CDR2: MGHRA and YSYEKL. CDR3 length: 16 residues. The V segment lost 3 bases and the J segment 8 bases; nucleotides outside the gene matches: 11. CDR3 nucleotides: TGCGCCAGCAGCCAGAAGGAAGCGGGGGGGAGGGGTACGCAGTATTTT. The encoded protein is CASSQKEAGGRGTQYF.